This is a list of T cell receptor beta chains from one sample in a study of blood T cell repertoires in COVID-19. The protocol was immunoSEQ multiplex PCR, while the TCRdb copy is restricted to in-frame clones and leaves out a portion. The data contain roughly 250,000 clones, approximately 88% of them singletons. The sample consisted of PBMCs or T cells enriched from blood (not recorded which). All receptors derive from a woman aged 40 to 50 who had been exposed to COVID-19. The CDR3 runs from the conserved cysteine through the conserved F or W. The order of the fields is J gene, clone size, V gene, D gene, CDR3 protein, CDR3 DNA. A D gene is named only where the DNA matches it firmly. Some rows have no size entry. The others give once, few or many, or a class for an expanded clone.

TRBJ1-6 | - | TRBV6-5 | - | CASSYGWGLNSPLHF | TGTGCCAGCAGTTACGGATGGGGCCTGAATTCACCCCTCCACTTT
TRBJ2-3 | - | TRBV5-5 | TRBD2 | CASSLSGGATDTQYF | TGTGCCAGCAGCCTTAGCGGGGGGGCGACAGATACGCAGTATTTT
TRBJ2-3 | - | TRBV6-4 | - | CASSVSVAAGDTQYF | TGTGCCAGCAGTGTATCGGTAGCGGCTGGGGATACGCAGTATTTT
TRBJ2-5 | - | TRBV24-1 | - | CATSDSGTSQETQYF | TGTGCCACCAGTGATTCCGGGACATCTCAAGAGACCCAGTACTTC
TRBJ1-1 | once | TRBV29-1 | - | CSVATYPEAFF | TGCAGCGTTGCAACCTATCCTGAAGCTTTCTTT
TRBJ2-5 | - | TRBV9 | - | CASSAGQSQYF | TGTGCCAGCAGCGCAGGACAGTCCCAGTACTTC
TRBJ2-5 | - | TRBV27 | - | CASSLTPNQETQYF | TGTGCCAGCAGTTTAACTCCAAACCAAGAGACCCAGTACTTC
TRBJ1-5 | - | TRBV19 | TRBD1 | CASSIWAGGQPQHF | TGTGCCAGTAGTATATGGGCAGGGGGTCAGCCCCAGCATTTT
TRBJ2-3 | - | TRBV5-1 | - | CASSLGGGYSTDTQYF | TGCGCCAGCAGCTTGGGTGGAGGGTACAGCACAGATACGCAGTATTTT
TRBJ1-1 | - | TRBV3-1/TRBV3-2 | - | CASSLRRENTEAFF | TGTGCCAGCAGCCTCCGACGGGAGAACACTGAAGCTTTCTTT
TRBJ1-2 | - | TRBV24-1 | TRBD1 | CATSEPTGGNYGYTF | TGTGCCACCAGTGAACCGACAGGGGGCAACTATGGCTACACCTTC
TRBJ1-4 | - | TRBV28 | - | CASSLGRNEKLFF | TGTGCCAGCAGTTTGGGGCGAAATGAAAAACTGTTTTTT
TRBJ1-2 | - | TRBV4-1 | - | CASSQDPQGIGYTF | TGCGCCAGCAGCCAAGACCCGCAGGGGATCGGCTACACCTTC
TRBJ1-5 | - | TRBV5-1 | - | CASSGVRGGDQPQHF | TGCGCCAGCAGCGGGGTGCGGGGGGGCGATCAGCCCCAGCATTTT
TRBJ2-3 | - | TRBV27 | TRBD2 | CASAEASGSPDTQYF | TGTGCCAGTGCCGAGGCTAGCGGGAGCCCAGATACGCAGTATTTT
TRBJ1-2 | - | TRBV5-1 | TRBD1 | CASSLDGQGARGYTF | TGCGCCAGCAGCTTGGACGGACAGGGGGCGCGGGGCTACACCTTC
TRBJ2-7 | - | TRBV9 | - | CASSVDARSEQYF | TGTGCCAGCAGCGTAGATGCCCGGAGCGAGCAGTACTTC
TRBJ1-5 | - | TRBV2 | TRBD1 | CASRGQGLSNQPQHF | TGTGCCAGCAGGGGACAGGGACTTAGCAATCAGCCCCAGCATTTT
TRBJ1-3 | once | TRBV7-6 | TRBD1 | CASSARQGGNTIYF | TGTGCCAGCAGCGCGAGACAGGGGGGAAACACCATATATTTT
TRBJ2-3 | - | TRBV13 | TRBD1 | CASSSRGTGENTQYF | TGTGCCAGCAGCTCAAGGGGGACAGGGGAAAATACGCAGTATTTT
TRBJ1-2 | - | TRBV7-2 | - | CASSLASGNYGYTF | TGTGCCAGCAGCTTAGCGTCCGGGAACTATGGCTACACCTTC
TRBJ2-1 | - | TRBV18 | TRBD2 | CASSPPGTSAKQFF | TGTGCCAGCTCACCCCCCGGGACTAGCGCGAAGCAGTTCTTC
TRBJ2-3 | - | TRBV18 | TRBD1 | CASTGTGTDTQYF | TGTGCCAGCACGGGGACAGGGACAGATACGCAGTATTTT
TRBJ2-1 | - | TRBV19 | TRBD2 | CASSYGAAGVRGNEQFF | TGTGCCAGTAGTTATGGTGCCGCGGGGGTCCGGGGTAATGAGCAGTTCTTC
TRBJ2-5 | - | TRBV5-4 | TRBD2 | CASSLGLSGRARGETQYF | TGTGCCAGCAGCTTGGGGCTAAGCGGGAGGGCCAGGGGGGAGACCCAGTACTTC
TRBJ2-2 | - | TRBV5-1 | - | CASSLSSVNTGELFF | TGCGCCAGCAGCTTGTCGTCGGTGAACACCGGGGAGCTGTTTTTT
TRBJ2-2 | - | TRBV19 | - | CASSGSDSLTTGELFF | TGTGCCAGTAGTGGTTCAGACTCCCTCACCACCGGGGAGCTGTTTTTT
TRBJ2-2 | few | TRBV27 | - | CASSFLGGVSTGELFF | TGTGCCAGCAGTTTCCTTGGGGGCGTTAGCACCGGGGAGCTGTTTTTT
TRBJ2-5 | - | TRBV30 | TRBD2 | CAWSDKREGKETQYF | TGTGCCTGGAGTGACAAGCGGGAGGGGAAAGAGACCCAGTACTTC
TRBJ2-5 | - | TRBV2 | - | CASSVLQETQYF | TGTGCCAGCAGTGTATTACAAGAGACCCAGTACTTC
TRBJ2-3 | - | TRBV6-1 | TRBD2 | CASSETSGNLDTQYF | TGTGCCAGCAGTGAAACTAGCGGGAACCTAGATACGCAGTATTTT
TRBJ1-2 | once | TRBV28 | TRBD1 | CASNPQGAVGYTF | TGTGCCAGCAACCCACAGGGGGCGGTTGGCTACACCTTC
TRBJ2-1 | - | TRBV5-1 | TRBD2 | CASSLGLAGVGEQFF | TGTGCCAGCAGCTTAGGACTAGCGGGAGTAGGGGAGCAGTTCTTC
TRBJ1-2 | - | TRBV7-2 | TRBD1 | CASSLARGDYGYTF | TGTGCCAGCAGCTTAGCCAGGGGGGACTATGGCTACACCTTC
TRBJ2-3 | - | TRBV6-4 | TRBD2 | CASSDGAGADTQYF | TGTGCCAGCAGTGACGGGGCGGGGGCAGATACGCAGTATTTT
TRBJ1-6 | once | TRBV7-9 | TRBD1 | CASSLRTGGQSSPLHF | TGTGCCAGCAGCTTGCGGACAGGGGGACAAAGTTCACCCCTCCACTTT
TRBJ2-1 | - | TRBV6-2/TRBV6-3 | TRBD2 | CASSLAERFYNEQFF | TGTGCCAGCAGCCTAGCGGAACGGTTCTACAATGAGCAGTTCTTC
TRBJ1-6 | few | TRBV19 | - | CASSSPQLNSPLHF | TGTGCCAGTAGTAGCCCCCAACTAAACTCACCCCTCCACTTT